One and the same sample provided the 5 T cell receptor beta chains below, sequenced in a study of T cell clonality in common variable immunodeficiency. Clones were read by immunoSEQ multiplex PCR, and TCRdb kept only the in-frame ones, dropping some. In total the sample includes about 52,000 clones, none of them seen once. The sample comprised peripheral blood mononuclear cells. These TCRs come from a person between 18 and 75 years old in good health.

There are many counts of this clone. From the germline J gene comes the end of the CDR3, since the read stops 3 residues before it. Other DNA sequences in the sample encode the same CDR3. This chain connects TRBV20-1 to TRBJ2-3; no firm D call. The germline V gene encodes CDR1 DFQATT and CDR2 SNEGSKA (reference sequence). The V end lost 6 bases, the J end lost 3 bases, and 10 bases lay between the germline ends. CDR3 size: 12 residues. The covered CDR3 bases are TGCAGTGCGACACCCCCGACAGATACG. Translation: CSATPPTDT. The entire CDR3 reads CSATPPTDTQYF.

This clone was counted at least ten times. Read coverage stops 3 residues before the CDR3 terminus; the germline J gene supplies the remainder. The chain is built from TRBV19 and TRBJ1-3; 11 bases fit TRBD1. This CDR3 has 14 amino acids. Germline CDR1 reads LNHDA; CDR2 reads SQIVND (reference sequence). V was pared by 6 bases and J by 4 bases, with 2 bases of the junction left unmatched. CDR3 DNA, as far as it was read: TGTGCCAGTAGGGACAGGGGGCCGGGAAACACC. Encoded protein: CASRDRGPGNT. The complete CDR3 reads CASRDRGPGNTIYF. The full variable domain, rest sourced from reference TRBV19 and TRBJ1-3, is DGGITQSPKYLFRKEGQNVTLSCEQNLNHDAMYWYRQDPGQGLRLIYYSQIVNDFQKGDIAEGYSVSREKKESFPLTVTSAQKNPTAFYLCASRDRGPGNTIYFGEGSWLTVV.

This clone has at least ten counts. CDR3 DNA, as far as it was read: TGCAGTGCTATCCAGGCTAGCGGGGCCCTATGGAATGAG. It specifies CSAIQASGALWNE. In full, the CDR3 is CSAIQASGALWNEQFF. The chain has TRBV20-1 and TRBJ2-1; 9 bases are a match to TRBD2. From the germline J gene comes the end of the CDR3, since the read stops 3 residues before it. The CDR3 has 16 amino acids. V lost 4 bases to trimming and J lost 7 bases; unmatched junction nucleotides: 14. Germline CDR1 is DFQATT and CDR2 is SNEGSKA (reference sequence).

This clone has a count of ten or more. The read ends 3 residues before the CDR3 terminus; that terminus is restored from the germline J gene. This chain links TRBV10-3 with TRBJ1-3; no clear D. The length of the CDR3 is 17 residues. CDR1 is ENHRY and CDR2 is SYGVKD in the germline V gene. V was cut by 5 bases and J by 3 bases, with 20 bases left in between. CDR3 DNA (partial): TGTGCCATCAGTCACCCCCCGGAGGGCGCGGGTGGAAACACC. Translated: CAISHPPEGAGGNT. The whole CDR3 sequence is CAISHPPEGAGGNTIYF.

This clone was recorded many times. The sequenced fragment ends 3 residues before the CDR3 boundary, so the rest is inferred from the germline J gene. This chain connects TRBV6-2 or TRBV6-3 to TRBJ1-4; 7 nucleotides line up with TRBD1. The CDR3 is made up of 15 amino acids. Looked up from germline, CDR1 is MNHEY and CDR2 is SVGEGT. Trimming at V came to 5 bases and at J to 8 bases, leaving 11 bases not matched to a gene. The part of the CDR3 DNA that was read is TGTGCCAGCAGTAAACCGGGACAGAGTTACGAAAAA. This encodes CASSKPGQSYEK. The CDR3 as a whole reads CASSKPGQSYEKLFF.